The rows below give T cell receptor beta chains drawn from one sample of a study of cytomegalovirus exposure and HLA in healthy donors. The data were produced by immunoSEQ multiplex PCR, yet TCRdb's version contains in-frame clones alone and is incomplete. The sample table includes just over 50,000 clones. Material for sequencing was PBMCs. The receptor source for this set is a woman between 55 and 75 years old in good health and CMV-seropositive. Both conserved end residues are part of each CDR3. The D gene is left open where the match is weak.

v_call: TRBV9; d_call: -; j_call: TRBJ1-2; cdr3_aa: CASNPSGGRGYTF; cdr3_nt: TGTGCCAGCAACCCATCCGGCGGGCGCGGCTACACCTTC
v_call: TRBV5-4; d_call: -; j_call: TRBJ2-5; cdr3_aa: CASSFGTGGAGETQYF; cdr3_nt: TGTGCCAGCAGCTTTGGAACAGGGGGGGCGGGGGAGACCCAGTACTTC
v_call: TRBV2; d_call: -; j_call: TRBJ1-1; cdr3_aa: CASSVGLSNTEAFF; cdr3_nt: TGTGCCAGCAGTGTTGGGCTATCGAACACTGAAGCTTTCTTT
v_call: TRBV19; d_call: TRBD1; j_call: TRBJ1-5; cdr3_aa: CASSIEQGNDQPQHF; cdr3_nt: TGTGCCAGTAGTATTGAACAGGGGAATGATCAGCCCCAGCATTTT
v_call: TRBV15; d_call: TRBD1; j_call: TRBJ1-2; cdr3_aa: CATSAKGQGASGYGYTF; cdr3_nt: TGTGCCACCAGCGCAAAAGGGCAGGGGGCTTCAGGATATGGCTACACCTTC
v_call: TRBV7-6; d_call: TRBD1; j_call: TRBJ1-1; cdr3_aa: CASSSGQGTNTEAFF; cdr3_nt: TGTGCCAGCAGCTCGGGACAGGGGACGAACACTGAAGCTTTCTTT
v_call: TRBV10-3; d_call: TRBD1; j_call: TRBJ1-3; cdr3_aa: CAIGDRGVSGNTIYF; cdr3_nt: TGTGCCATCGGAGACAGGGGCGTGTCTGGAAACACCATATATTTT
v_call: TRBV29-1; d_call: -; j_call: TRBJ2-3; cdr3_aa: CSVTRGGGYTDTQYF; cdr3_nt: TGCAGTGTTACCCGAGGGGGGGGATACACAGATACGCAGTATTTT
v_call: TRBV5-1; d_call: -; j_call: TRBJ2-3; cdr3_aa: CASSLGDWGSTDTQYF; cdr3_nt: TGCGCCAGCAGCTTGGGGGACTGGGGGAGCACAGATACGCAGTATTTT
v_call: TRBV29-1; d_call: TRBD1; j_call: TRBJ1-2; cdr3_aa: CSVEDYRGGYGYTF; cdr3_nt: TGCAGCGTTGAAGATTACAGGGGCGGCTATGGCTACACCTTC
v_call: TRBV6-1; d_call: TRBD1; j_call: TRBJ1-6; cdr3_aa: CATLLDRPGSPLHF; cdr3_nt: TGTGCCACATTACTGGACAGGCCTGGGTCACCCCTCCACTTT
v_call: TRBV18; d_call: TRBD1; j_call: TRBJ1-4; cdr3_aa: CASSPGQVEKLFF; cdr3_nt: TGTGCCAGCTCACCCGGACAGGTCGAAAAACTGTTTTTT
v_call: TRBV5-1; d_call: -; j_call: TRBJ1-2; cdr3_aa: CASSERSQNYGYTF; cdr3_nt: TGCGCCAGCAGCGAGAGGTCACAAAACTATGGCTACACCTTC
v_call: TRBV2; d_call: TRBD1; j_call: TRBJ1-5; cdr3_aa: CASSGGTGGSNQPQHF; cdr3_nt: TGTGCCAGCAGTGGGGGGACAGGGGGTAGCAATCAGCCCCAGCATTTT
v_call: TRBV5-1; d_call: -; j_call: TRBJ1-5; cdr3_aa: CASSLAGLPHQPQHF; cdr3_nt: TGCGCCAGCAGCTTGGCGGGACTCCCGCACCAGCCCCAGCATTTT
v_call: TRBV6-5; d_call: -; j_call: TRBJ1-2; cdr3_aa: CASSDSPYGYTF; cdr3_nt: TGTGCCAGCAGTGACAGCCCCTATGGCTACACCTTC
v_call: TRBV10-3; d_call: -; j_call: TRBJ2-5; cdr3_aa: CAAGAPQETQYF; cdr3_nt: TGTGCCGCAGGCGCACCCCAAGAGACCCAGTACTTC
v_call: TRBV7-2; d_call: -; j_call: TRBJ1-1; cdr3_aa: CASSLDVPGGTEAFF; cdr3_nt: TGTGCCAGCAGCTTAGATGTTCCAGGAGGCACTGAAGCTTTCTTT
v_call: TRBV29-1; d_call: TRBD2; j_call: TRBJ2-3; cdr3_aa: CSVDSGGGTDTQYF; cdr3_nt: TGCAGCGTTGATAGCGGGGGAGGCACAGATACGCAGTATTTT
v_call: TRBV6-1; d_call: -; j_call: TRBJ1-2; cdr3_aa: CASGRGIDGYTF; cdr3_nt: TGTGCCAGCGGGAGGGGAATTGATGGCTACACCTTC
v_call: TRBV18; d_call: -; j_call: TRBJ1-3; cdr3_aa: CASSPSAGLGNTIYF; cdr3_nt: TGTGCCAGCTCACCATCAGCGGGGCTTGGAAACACCATATATTTT
v_call: TRBV2; d_call: -; j_call: TRBJ2-3; cdr3_aa: CASRPTGYSTDTQYF; cdr3_nt: TGTGCCAGCAGGCCGACTGGTTATAGCACAGATACGCAGTATTTT
v_call: TRBV5-1; d_call: -; j_call: TRBJ2-7; cdr3_aa: CASSAGRTYEQYF; cdr3_nt: TGCGCCAGCAGCGCGGGACGGACCTACGAGCAGTACTTC
v_call: TRBV6-4; d_call: -; j_call: TRBJ2-1; cdr3_aa: CASSDSGQAEQFF; cdr3_nt: TGTGCCAGCAGTGACTCGGGGCAGGCTGAGCAGTTCTTC
v_call: TRBV9; d_call: TRBD2; j_call: TRBJ2-3; cdr3_aa: CASSVAVSGGSDTQYF; cdr3_nt: TGTGCCAGCAGCGTAGCAGTCAGCGGGGGTTCAGATACGCAGTATTTT
v_call: TRBV18; d_call: TRBD1; j_call: TRBJ1-4; cdr3_aa: CASSPRTGGSEKLFF; cdr3_nt: TGTGCCAGCTCACCACGGACAGGGGGGAGTGAAAAACTGTTTTTT
v_call: TRBV29-1; d_call: -; j_call: TRBJ1-1; cdr3_aa: CSPLLWGHLNTEAFF; cdr3_nt: TGCAGCCCTCTATTATGGGGACACCTGAACACTGAAGCTTTCTTT
v_call: TRBV5-1; d_call: -; j_call: TRBJ2-1; cdr3_aa: CASSSTRGADNEQFF; cdr3_nt: TGCGCCAGCAGCTCGACTAGAGGGGCCGACAATGAGCAGTTCTTC
v_call: TRBV19; d_call: -; j_call: TRBJ1-3; cdr3_aa: CASSTLTGLYGNTIYF; cdr3_nt: TGTGCCAGTAGTACGCTAACAGGGTTATACGGAAACACCATATATTTT
v_call: TRBV4-3; d_call: -; j_call: TRBJ2-1; cdr3_aa: CASSQERAIDNEQFF; cdr3_nt: TGCGCCAGCAGCCAAGAGAGGGCGATCGACAATGAGCAGTTCTTC
v_call: TRBV6-5; d_call: TRBD2; j_call: TRBJ2-1; cdr3_aa: CASSAGLAGNEQFF; cdr3_nt: TGTGCCAGCAGTGCGGGACTAGCCGGGAATGAGCAGTTCTTC
v_call: TRBV6-5; d_call: -; j_call: TRBJ2-5; cdr3_aa: CASSTGETQYF; cdr3_nt: TGTGCCAGCAGCACTGGTGAGACCCAGTACTTC
v_call: TRBV7-6; d_call: -; j_call: TRBJ1-2; cdr3_aa: CASSLAGGGNYGYTF; cdr3_nt: TGTGCCAGCAGCTTAGCTGGGGGGGGAAACTATGGCTACACCTTC
v_call: TRBV11-3; d_call: TRBD1; j_call: TRBJ2-3; cdr3_aa: CASNHWGQGGTDTQYF; cdr3_nt: TGTGCCAGCAACCACTGGGGGCAGGGGGGCACAGATACGCAGTATTTT
v_call: TRBV6-6; d_call: TRBD1; j_call: TRBJ1-2; cdr3_aa: CASSYSPRQGGGGYTF; cdr3_nt: TGTGCCAGCAGTTACTCGCCGAGACAGGGGGGAGGAGGCTACACCTTC
v_call: TRBV4-1; d_call: TRBD2; j_call: TRBJ2-7; cdr3_aa: CASSQASSGTGLYEQYF; cdr3_nt: TGCGCCAGCAGCCAGGCTTCGAGCGGGACGGGACTCTACGAGCAGTACTTC
v_call: TRBV2; d_call: -; j_call: TRBJ2-3; cdr3_aa: CATRGANTQYF; cdr3_nt: TGTGCCACCAGGGGCGCAAATACGCAGTATTTT
v_call: TRBV7-6; d_call: -; j_call: TRBJ1-3; cdr3_aa: CASSAGQFSGNTIYF; cdr3_nt: TGTGCCAGCAGCGCTGGACAGTTCTCTGGAAACACCATATATTTT
v_call: TRBV5-4; d_call: -; j_call: TRBJ2-7; cdr3_aa: CASSWVEGYEQYF; cdr3_nt: TGTGCCAGCAGCTGGGTGGAGGGTTACGAGCAGTACTTC
v_call: TRBV11-2; d_call: TRBD1; j_call: TRBJ2-3; cdr3_aa: CASTTGVWGAFTDTQYF; cdr3_nt: TGTGCCAGCACCACAGGGGTTTGGGGAGCATTCACAGATACGCAGTATTTT
v_call: TRBV19; d_call: -; j_call: TRBJ2-5; cdr3_aa: CASSKAPAGVRETQYF; cdr3_nt: TGTGCCAGTAGTAAAGCGCCAGCCGGGGTCCGAGAGACCCAGTACTTC
v_call: TRBV5-6; d_call: -; j_call: TRBJ1-4; cdr3_aa: CASSLVGGEDEKLFF; cdr3_nt: TGTGCCAGCAGCTTGGTCGGGGGAGAGGATGAAAAACTGTTTTTT
v_call: TRBV6-5; d_call: -; j_call: TRBJ1-3; cdr3_aa: CASSSARGSGNTIYF; cdr3_nt: TGTGCCAGCAGTTCCGCCCGGGGTTCCGGAAACACCATATATTTT
v_call: TRBV11-3; d_call: TRBD1; j_call: TRBJ2-7; cdr3_aa: CASSQAGQGAYEQYF; cdr3_nt: TGTGCCAGCAGTCAAGCCGGACAGGGGGCCTACGAGCAGTACTTC
v_call: TRBV6-5; d_call: -; j_call: TRBJ1-2; cdr3_aa: CASASDGGARGYTF; cdr3_nt: TGTGCCAGCGCCTCAGACGGGGGGGCGCGGGGCTACACCTTC
v_call: TRBV10-3; d_call: TRBD1; j_call: TRBJ2-6; cdr3_aa: CAISESQGAASGANVLTF; cdr3_nt: TGTGCCATCAGTGAGTCGCAGGGGGCCGCGTCTGGGGCCAACGTCCTGACTTTC